These T cell receptor beta chains were read from a single sample in a study of T cell responses to AZD1222 COVID-19 vaccine. Clones were sequenced by immunoSEQ multiplex PCR, and TCRdb holds only the in-frame ones, with some missing. The data show about 150,000 clones, about 82% seen once. The material sequenced was peripheral blood, taken 28 days after the second dose of the MenACWY control vaccine. The receptors here all came from an adult who received the MenACWY meningococcal vaccine as a control. Each CDR3 is given with its conserved first and last residue. Each record gives: D gene, V gene, J gene, clone size, CDR3 protein, CDR3 DNA. The D gene is left open where the match is weak. Size is omitted from some rows. Given values are once, few, many or a class for expanded clones.

-	TRBV7-2	TRBJ1-1	-	CASSFTSGTATEAFF	TGTGCCAGCAGCTTCACCTCCGGGACGGCCACTGAAGCTTTCTTT
-	TRBV5-6	TRBJ2-5	once	CASSIPPGLAEGQETQYF	TGTGCCAGCAGCATCCCCCCAGGGTTGGCGGAGGGCCAAGAGACCCAGTACTTC
-	TRBV5-6	TRBJ1-2	-	CASSTRAPHINF	TGTGCCAGCAGCACGCGGGCCCCTCATATTAACTTC
TRBD2	TRBV4-3	TRBJ2-3	-	CASSQESGRGTDTQYF	TGCGCCAGCAGCCAAGAGAGCGGGAGAGGGACAGATACGCAGTATTTT
-	TRBV19	TRBJ2-2	-	CASSIAQGNTGELFF	TGTGCCAGTAGTATAGCTCAGGGGAACACCGGGGAGCTGTTTTTT
TRBD2	TRBV6-4	TRBJ2-1	-	CASSADPAGGNNEQFF	TGTGCCAGCAGTGCGGACCCAGCGGGAGGGAACAATGAGCAGTTCTTC
TRBD1	TRBV5-6	TRBJ1-2	-	CASSRTGRYGYTF	TGTGCCAGCAGCCGGACAGGACGTTATGGCTACACCTTC
-	TRBV4-1	TRBJ1-3	-	CASSHPAGTIYF	TGCGCCAGCAGCCATCCCGCGGGGACCATATATTTT
-	TRBV6-2/TRBV6-3	TRBJ2-3	-	CASSYPFKAFGTDTQYF	TGTGCCAGCAGTTACCCCTTTAAGGCGTTTGGCACAGATACGCAGTATTTT
-	TRBV5-1	TRBJ1-4	-	CASRGGRGSTNEKLFF	TGCGCCAGCCGCGGGGGTAGGGGATCAACTAATGAAAAACTGTTTTTT
-	TRBV19	TRBJ1-4	-	CASSARTVDNEKLFF	TGTGCCAGTAGTGCCCGGACTGTGGATAATGAAAAACTGTTTTTT
-	TRBV7-2	TRBJ1-2	few	CASSLGGQRAYGYTF	TGTGCCAGCAGCTTAGGCGGACAGAGAGCTTATGGCTACACCTTC
-	TRBV5-4	TRBJ2-1	-	CASSPQGKGGVDEQFF	TGTGCCAGCAGCCCACAGGGCAAAGGGGGGGTGGATGAGCAGTTCTTC
-	TRBV28	TRBJ2-5	-	CASSFSWAPDDRTQYF	TGTGCCAGCAGTTTTAGTTGGGCACCCGATGACAGGACCCAGTACTTC
-	TRBV30	TRBJ1-2	-	CAWSLRPIYGYTF	TGTGCCTGGAGTCTACGCCCCATATATGGCTACACCTTC
TRBD1	TRBV10-1	TRBJ1-5	once	CASSETGDGPQHF	TGCGCCAGCAGTGAAACAGGGGACGGGCCCCAGCATTTT
-	TRBV11-2	TRBJ2-1	few	CASSPGVYNEQFF	TGTGCCAGCAGCCCCGGTGTCTACAATGAGCAGTTCTTC
-	TRBV24-1	TRBJ2-5	-	CATSGTSGSSQYF	TGTGCCACCAGTGGCACTTCAGGGAGTTCCCAGTACTTC
-	TRBV3-1/TRBV3-2	TRBJ2-3	-	CASSQVGEVLADTQYF	TGTGCCAGCAGCCAAGTTGGGGAGGTGTTAGCAGATACGCAGTATTTT
-	TRBV5-6	TRBJ1-2	-	CASSRGYRAEINYGYTF	TGTGCCAGCAGCAGAGGGTACAGGGCCGAAATTAACTATGGCTACACCTTC
-	TRBV6-5	TRBJ2-5	-	CASSYNRETQYF	TGTGCCAGCAGTTACAACAGAGAGACCCAGTACTTC
-	TRBV7-9	TRBJ1-2	-	CASSLQGSPGYTF	TGTGCCAGCAGCTTACAGGGGAGTCCTGGCTACACCTTC
-	TRBV28	TRBJ1-6	-	CASNPSQGATYNSPLHF	TGTGCCAGCAACCCCAGCCAAGGGGCGACCTATAATTCACCCCTCCACTTT
-	TRBV5-5	TRBJ1-3	-	CASSLARGHNLDTIYF	TGTGCCAGCAGCTTGGCTCGAGGCCACAACCTGGACACCATATATTTT
-	TRBV9	TRBJ1-2	-	CASSVANRAHGYTF	TGTGCCAGCAGCGTAGCCAACAGGGCGCATGGCTACACCTTC
-	TRBV4-3	TRBJ1-3	-	CASSPKTAGNTIYF	TGCGCCAGCAGCCCCAAGACAGCTGGAAACACCATATATTTT
TRBD2	TRBV10-3	TRBJ2-2	-	CAIATEVAGVRTGELFF	TGTGCCATCGCTACGGAGGTAGCGGGAGTTCGCACCGGGGAGCTGTTTTTT
-	TRBV19	TRBJ1-2	-	CASNIGLQRSYGYTF	TGTGCCAGTAATATAGGTTTACAGCGGAGCTATGGCTACACCTTC
TRBD1	TRBV7-9	TRBJ1-4	-	CASSLASGGKLFF	TGTGCCAGCAGCTTAGCGTCAGGGGGAAAACTGTTTTTT
-	TRBV7-9	TRBJ1-1	-	CASSWRGRVSPGSEAFF	TGTGCCAGCAGCTGGCGGGGGCGGGTCTCCCCCGGGTCTGAAGCTTTCTTT
-	TRBV29-1	TRBJ1-2	-	CSVGSDTYGYTF	TGCAGCGTTGGTTCGGACACCTATGGCTACACCTTC
-	TRBV11-2	TRBJ2-7	-	CATAVGPAYEQYF	TGTGCCACCGCCGTGGGGCCCGCCTACGAGCAGTACTTC
-	TRBV5-1	TRBJ2-2	-	CASSFSSTGELFF	TGCGCCAGCAGCTTTAGCAGCACCGGGGAGCTGTTTTTT
TRBD2	TRBV5-1	TRBJ2-3	-	CASSLASGGGSDTQYF	TGCGCCAGCAGCTTGGCGAGCGGGGGTGGCTCAGATACGCAGTATTTT
-	TRBV10-1	TRBJ2-3	-	CASRSGTRGSDTQYF	TGCGCCAGCAGGTCCGGGACAAGAGGATCAGATACGCAGTATTTT
TRBD2	TRBV13	TRBJ2-1	few	CASSPPTEWTSGKDDEQFF	TGTGCCAGCAGCCCACCAACTGAATGGACTAGCGGGAAAGACGATGAGCAGTTCTTC
-	TRBV2	TRBJ1-2	few	CASSEGPPPHGYTF	TGTGCCAGCAGCGAGGGACCGCCCCCGCATGGCTACACCTTC
-	TRBV6-5	TRBJ1-1	few	CASSRGTANTEAFF	TGTGCCAGCAGTCGCGGGACGGCGAACACTGAAGCTTTCTTT
-	TRBV12-5	TRBJ1-1	-	CASGLEENTEAFF	TGTGCTAGTGGTTTGGAGGAGAACACTGAAGCTTTCTTT